The rows below give T cell receptor beta chains drawn from one sample of a study of OX40 agonist ivuxolimab in advanced cancers. Only in-frame clones appear in the TCRdb table, and some are missing; sequencing was by immunoSEQ multiplex PCR. The profile covers under 30,000 clones, with over 75% appearing a single time and approximately 25% taken by the ten largest. The starting material was CD4+ or CD8+ T cells sorted from blood, obtained in a trial of the OX40 agonist ivuxolimab. These receptors originate from an adult with an advanced solid tumor such as melanoma, head and neck, liver or kidney cancer. Both conserved end residues are part of each CDR3. The order of the fields is V gene, clone size, D gene, J gene, CDR3 DNA, CDR3 protein. D genes are given only for firm matches. Clone size is stated in some rows and not others, as once, few, many or a class when expanded.

V: TRBV10-2; size: once; D: TRBD2; J: TRBJ2-7; DNA: TGCGCCAGCAGACCCCCCGGGACTAGCGGAACCTACGAGCAGTACTTC; CDR3: CASRPPGTSGTYEQYF
V: TRBV30; size: -; D: -; J: TRBJ2-2; DNA: TGTGCCTGGAGTGTTTTGGGAACCGGGGAGCTGTTTTTT; CDR3: CAWSVLGTGELFF
V: TRBV15; size: once; D: TRBD1; J: TRBJ1-5; DNA: TGTGCCACCAGCAGAGAAGACCTTTTGGACGACAGGGCCGGTCAGCCCCAGCATTTT; CDR3: CATSREDLLDDRAGQPQHF
V: TRBV19; size: -; D: TRBD1; J: TRBJ1-1; DNA: TGTGCCAGTATCGCCGGACAGGGGGTCGTGAACACTGAAGCTTTCTTT; CDR3: CASIAGQGVVNTEAFF
V: TRBV2; size: -; D: -; J: TRBJ1-6; DNA: TGTGCCAGCACTATTGGGATAGACACCTATAATTCACCCCTCCACTTT; CDR3: CASTIGIDTYNSPLHF
V: TRBV11-2; size: -; D: TRBD2; J: TRBJ2-7; DNA: TGTGCCAGCAGCTTCGTGCCCAGCGGGAGTTACGAGCAGTACTTC; CDR3: CASSFVPSGSYEQYF
V: TRBV11-2; size: -; D: -; J: TRBJ2-2; DNA: TGTGCCAGCAGTTCGGAAGGGGCGGCGTCCGGGGAGCTGTTTTTT; CDR3: CASSSEGAASGELFF
V: TRBV11-2; size: -; D: TRBD2; J: TRBJ2-1; DNA: TGTGCCAGCAGCCCAACCTATGGGAGGGTCTCCTACAATGAGCAGTTCTTC; CDR3: CASSPTYGRVSYNEQFF
V: TRBV29-1; size: -; D: TRBD2; J: TRBJ2-7; DNA: TGCAGCGTTGAGGTGCCAACTAGCGGGGCCCTGGAGCAGTACTTC; CDR3: CSVEVPTSGALEQYF
V: TRBV7-9; size: -; D: TRBD1; J: TRBJ1-4; DNA: TGTGCCAGCAGCCTACGAACAGGGGACCTTGAGGAAAAACTGTTTTTT; CDR3: CASSLRTGDLEEKLFF
V: TRBV7-9; size: -; D: TRBD2; J: TRBJ2-7; DNA: TGTGCCAGCAGCTGGACTAGCGGGAGCGACGAGCAGTACTTC; CDR3: CASSWTSGSDEQYF
V: TRBV19; size: -; D: TRBD1; J: TRBJ1-4; DNA: TGTGCCAGTCAATCCGGGACAGGACTTGCAACTAATGAAAAACTGTTTTTT; CDR3: CASQSGTGLATNEKLFF
V: TRBV7-2; size: -; D: -; J: TRBJ2-4; DNA: -; CDR3: CASSFAPGTLDF
V: TRBV11-2; size: -; D: -; J: TRBJ2-1; DNA: TGTGCCACCCCTCCAGTTGGCGATGAGCAGTTCTTC; CDR3: CATPPVGDEQFF
V: TRBV6-6; size: -; D: -; J: TRBJ2-7; DNA: TGTGCCAGCAGTTGGGGCTACGAGCAGTACTTC; CDR3: CASSWGYEQYF
V: TRBV27; size: once; D: -; J: TRBJ1-6; DNA: TGTGCCAGCCTCACAACAACAGGGTTTAATTCACCCCTCCACTTT; CDR3: CASLTTTGFNSPLHF
V: TRBV5-1; size: -; D: -; J: TRBJ1-2; DNA: TGCGCCAGCAGCTTGGAACAGTCTGTCTATGGCTACACCTTC; CDR3: CASSLEQSVYGYTF
V: TRBV7-9; size: -; D: -; J: TRBJ1-1; DNA: TGTGCCAGCAGCTCCAGTATTTCGAAGAACACTGAAGCTTTCTTT; CDR3: CASSSSISKNTEAFF
V: TRBV9; size: -; D: TRBD2; J: TRBJ2-1; DNA: TGTGCCAGCAGCCCCCGTAGCGGGGTACAGCCCCATGAGCAGTTCTTC; CDR3: CASSPRSGVQPHEQFF
V: TRBV14; size: -; D: -; J: TRBJ1-1; DNA: TGTGCCAGCAGTAGCAAAATCATGAACACTGAAGCTTTCTTT; CDR3: CASSSKIMNTEAFF